This T cell receptor (beta chain) emerged from a study of cytomegalovirus exposure and HLA in healthy donors. Turning to the study itself: From 170 million or so T cells, an earlier analysis saw roughly 110 million unique TCR beta sequences. Of a few hundred genotyped donors, about 81% clustered with self-reported Caucasian donors. Broader study findings: A later analysis associated some 16,000 TCR beta sequences with HLA alleles at a 0.05 false discovery rate.

The PCR employed 60 Vbeta primers together with 13 Jbeta primers. Using immunoSEQ multiplex PCR, the repertoire was profiled, and TCRdb retains in-frame clones only, with some absent. The sample holds roughly 160,000 clones; about four fifths are singletons and the top ten take 1%. To note about this clone: Its antigen is as yet unknown.

The V gene's germline CDR1 is SGHRS and CDR2 YFSETQ. V was cut by 1 base and J by 4 bases, with 17 bases left in between. The CDR3 length is 16 residues. The chain couples TRBV5-1 to TRBJ1-1, with D possibly matching TRBD1 (5 bases). The sequenced sample consisted of PBMCs. The sequence derives from a woman aged 45-60 years in good health and CMV-seropositive. The DNA of the CDR3 is TGCGCCAGCAGCTTGACCCTTAGGGGTTTGGGCACTGAAGCTTTCTTT. Its translation: CASSLTLRGLGTEAFF.